Following are 17 T cell receptor beta chains from one sample sequenced in a study of shared clonotypes between healthy human individuals. The data were produced by immunoSEQ multiplex PCR, yet TCRdb's version contains in-frame clones alone and is incomplete. The table records about 800,000 clones, roughly 96% of them present only once. Terminally differentiated effector memory CD45RA+ cells were left out of the naive CD8 fraction, which was CD45RO-negative and positively selected for CCR7. Sequenced input: naive CD8+ T cells sorted from blood. The receptors shown here come from a man younger than 40 in good health.

This rearrangement joins TRBV28 to TRBJ2-7, with 8 bases aligning to TRBD1. V shed 1 base and J 0 bases; nucleotides not matched to a gene: 8. The V gene's germline CDR1 is MDHEN and CDR2 SYDVKM. The CDR3 spans 17 residues. CDR3 sequence: CASSLYTGQGSSYEQYF. The CDR3 nucleotides read TGTGCCAGCAGTTTATACACAGGACAGGGAAGCTCCTACGAGCAGTACTTC.

The rearrangement joins TRBV4-1 to TRBJ2-7; 9 nucleotides agree with TRBD1. J lost 5 bases, V lost 8 bases, and 7 bases had no gene match. CDR1 is MGHRA, CDR2 YSYEKL, per germline. The CDR3 covers 13 residues. The CDR3 here is CASWDRERDEQYF. The CDR3 DNA reads TGCGCCAGCTGGGACAGGGAGCGAGACGAGCAGTACTTC.

The chain couples TRBV27 to TRBJ2-5, with 8 bases identical to TRBD1. This CDR3 comprises 14 residues. Trimming at V came to 8 bases and at J to 1 base, leaving 6 bases not matched to a gene. Germline lookup yields CDR1 MNHEY and CDR2 SMNVEV (reference sequence). This chain's CDR3 is CASGSQGAQETQYF. The CDR3 nucleotides read TGTGCCAGCGGCAGCCAGGGGGCCCAAGAGACCCAGTACTTC.

The V gene is TRBV5-1, the J gene TRBJ2-7, with D possibly matching TRBD1 (6 bases). Germline loops: CDR1 SGHRS, CDR2 YFSETQ. Trimming cost V 3 bases and J 7 bases, with 11 bases left between them. The CDR3 sequence is 12 residues long. Here the CDR3 DNA reads TGCGCCAGCAGCTCAACAGGGCTTGAGCAGTACTTC. It codes for CASSSTGLEQYF.

This chain joins TRBV7-6 and TRBJ2-1; TRBD1 agrees at 7 bases. V was pared by 5 bases and J by 8 bases, with 12 bases of the junction left unmatched. The CDR3 has 15 residues. Germline V gives CDR1 SGHVS, CDR2 FNYEAQ. CDR3: CASSLQGGVIHEQFF. The CDR3 DNA is TGTGCCAGCAGCCTCCAAGGGGGCGTTATCCATGAGCAGTTCTTC. The whole variable domain, filled in from reference TRBV7-6 and TRBJ2-1, reads GAGVSQSPRYKVTKRGQDVALRCDPISGHVSLYWYRQALGQGPEFLTYFNYEAQQDKSGLPNDRFSAERPEGSISTLTIQRTEQRDSAMYRCASSLQGGVIHEQFFGPGTRLTVL.

The chain is built from TRBV7-9 and TRBJ2-1, with D possibly matching TRBD2 (7 bases). V lost 5 bases, J lost 6 bases, and 17 bases lay in between. Per germline, CDR1 SEHNR and CDR2 FQNEAQ (reference sequence). The length of the CDR3 is 15 residues. The CDR3 DNA follows: TGTGCCAGCAGCCCCAGAGGGGGGGTGGGCAATGAGCAGTTCTTC. Its protein product is CASSPRGGVGNEQFF.

This rearrangement joins TRBV27 to TRBJ1-2; perhaps TRBD1 as D (5 bases). The V gene's germline CDR1 is MNHEY and CDR2 SMNVEV (reference sequence). The germline V and J ends were trimmed by 6 bases and 4 bases, with 12 bases remaining between them. This CDR3 has 13 residues. The CDR3 reads CASSHGQTYGYTF. CDR3 nucleotide sequence: TGTGCCAGCAGCCACGGACAAACCTATGGCTACACCTTC.

This clone was observed a single time. This chain uses TRBV5-1 with TRBJ2-7; D perhaps matches TRBD1 (5 bases). CDR3 length: 14 amino acids. Germline V CDR1 and CDR2: SGHRS, YFSETQ. V dropped 3 bases and J dropped 6 bases, with 16 bases sitting between them. This CDR3 reads CASSWGGGISEQYF. CDR3 nucleotide sequence: TGCGCCAGCAGCTGGGGCGGTGGGATATCCGAGCAGTACTTC.

This chain's CDR3 is CASRRTGPREKLFF. CDR3 bases: TGTGCCAGCAGGCGGACAGGGCCACGAGAAAAACTGTTTTTT. The chain couples TRBV7-9 to TRBJ1-4; 8 bases align to TRBD1. V lost 6 bases, J lost 8 bases, and 8 bases stayed unmatched. Looked up from germline, CDR1 is SEHNR and CDR2 is FQNEAQ (reference sequence). This CDR3 region has 14 residues.

The chain couples TRBV4-1 to TRBJ2-7; the D is unclear. Germline V gene sequence: CDR1 MGHRA, CDR2 YSYEKL. The length of the CDR3 is 14 residues. The V and J ends lost 4 bases and 2 bases respectively, with 12 bases between them. CDR3 sequence reads: CASSPGPSPYEQYF. In nucleotides, the CDR3 is TGCGCCAGCAGCCCAGGTCCGTCCCCCTACGAGCAGTACTTC.

The chain combines TRBV9 with TRBJ2-6; 7 nucleotides line up with TRBD1. The CDR3 has 21 residues. With 4 bases clipped from V and 0 bases from J, the junction kept 19 bases outside the gene matches. The germline gives CDR1 SGDLS, CDR2 YYNGEE. CDR3 residues: CASSLQYRRETGLSGANVLTF. In nucleotides, the CDR3 is TGTGCCAGCAGCCTACAATACCGGCGTGAGACAGGGCTCTCTGGGGCCAACGTCCTGACTTTC.

The V and J genes are TRBV14 and TRBJ2-1; TRBD2 matches at 9 bases. V lost 0 bases to trimming and J lost 8 bases; unmatched junction nucleotides: 11. CDR1 is SGHDN and CDR2 is FVKESK in the germline V gene. The CDR3 runs to 17 residues. The CDR3 spells CASSQDPPWREGDEQFF. Written as DNA, the CDR3 is TGTGCCAGCAGCCAAGATCCCCCGTGGCGGGAGGGAGATGAGCAGTTCTTC.

The genes are TRBV29-1 and TRBJ2-1, with D possibly TRBD2 on 6 matching bases. This CDR3 is 15 amino acids long. V lost 3 bases and J lost 6, with 18 bases in between. Germline lookup yields CDR1 SQVTM and CDR2 ANQGSEA. The DNA for the CDR3 is TGCAGCGTTGACGGGACTCCCACTTCGGGCAATGAGCAGTTCTTC. Protein: CSVDGTPTSGNEQFF.

The chain has TRBV11-2 and TRBJ2-7; 8 bases map to TRBD1. The ends lost 5 bases at V and 2 bases at J; junction bases unmatched: 8. The CDR3 runs to 15 residues. Looked up from germline, CDR1 is SGHAT and CDR2 is FQNNGV. CDR3 loop: CASSPPQGAAYEQYF. CDR3 nucleotides: TGTGCCAGCAGCCCCCCGCAGGGGGCAGCCTACGAGCAGTACTTC.

V is TRBV11-2 and J is TRBJ1-1, with D unresolved. Germline lookup yields CDR1 SGHAT and CDR2 FQNNGV. V dropped 5 bases and J dropped 3 bases, with 10 bases sitting between them. The CDR3 has 13 residues. The CDR3 is CASSLQRDTEAFF. CDR3 coding DNA: TGTGCCAGCAGCCTACAGAGGGACACTGAAGCTTTCTTT.

This clone has a handful of counts. V gene TRBV11-2 combines with J gene TRBJ2-7; D assignment may be TRBD1 or TRBD2 (6 bases each). V gave up 0 bases and J gave up 3 bases, with 9 bases separating them. Germline lookup yields CDR1 SGHAT and CDR2 FQNNGV. The CDR3 contains 14 residues. CDR3 sequence reads: CASSLDRGGYEQYF. The CDR3 DNA reads TGTGCCAGCAGCTTAGACAGGGGAGGCTACGAGCAGTACTTC.

The rearrangement links TRBV4-3 to TRBJ2-2; no firm D call. Germline assignment: CDR1 LGHNA and CDR2 YSLEER. Trimming removed 0 bases from V and 6 bases from J, with 8 bases in between. The CDR3 is 14 amino acids. In nucleotides, the CDR3 is TGCGCCAGCAGCCAAGATTTCGTCGCCGGGGAGCTGTTTTTT. Its translation: CASSQDFVAGELFF.